This entry is about one T cell receptor (beta chain). Its antigen is undetermined. This sample is drawn from a study of monozygotic twins with inflammatory bowel disease. Findings of the study overall: Possibly because of limited power, concordant and discordant twins showed no difference in repertoire similarity. On the inverse Simpson index, IBD patients scored lower for TCRbeta diversity than healthy co-twins.

Isolation of total RNA was performed on whole blood, with no prior T cell sorting. Amplification of TCRalpha and TCRbeta cDNA involved two nested PCRs that ran for about 16 and 10 cycles. TCRdb re-called the 5' RACE reads, yielding one record per CDR3 amino acid sequence without DNA. The table gives a few hundred thousand distinct CDR3 sequences; the top ten clones make up 2.6% of it. CDR1 SGHTA and CDR2 FQGNSA come from the germline V gene. The CDR3 is 17 residues long. This chain joins TRBV7-2 and TRBJ2-5; TCRdb designates TRBD2, a call that cannot be tested without DNA. The sequence was obtained from a human donor with ulcerative colitis or Crohn's disease, or a healthy co-twin of an affected twin (not recorded which). Sequenced: blood. The CDR3 loop reads CASSPPQFAGRWETQYF.